This T cell receptor beta chain was sequenced for a study of shared clonotypes between healthy human individuals. Healthy HIV-negative adults with no recent acute infections or vaccinations were recruited as donors. Each sample came from a Caucasian adult donor living in Nashville, Tennessee. It was 90 million to 95 million PBMCs that unsorted samples used for genomic DNA. The sequencing of unsorted PBMC DNA took place on ten immunoSEQ deep assay plates. Profiled with immunoSEQ multiplex PCR; TCRdb holds only in-frame clones, not every one. The repertoire holds about 470,000 clones, with around 75% as singletons. This clone was recorded a few times. Sequencing was carried out using PBMCs. The sequence was obtained from a woman aged 40 to 49 in good health. Some clones in this sample may be carry-over from other donors' samples.

The CDR3 coding sequence is TGTGCCAGCAGCGGAGCCGGGCTCCGACACGGGGAGACCCAGTACTTC. The encoded protein is CASSGAGLRHGETQYF. The chain is built from TRBV9 and TRBJ2-5; D not resolved. Trimming cost V 3 bases and J 5 bases, with 20 bases left between them. Germline V gene lookup returns CDR1 SGDLS and CDR2 YYNGEE. This CDR3 has 16 residues.